This T cell receptor (beta chain) was retrieved from a study of cytomegalovirus exposure and HLA in healthy donors. This clone has only a few counts. Its specificity is not known. Germline CDR1 reads MNHNS; CDR2 reads SASEGT. V lost 8 bases, J lost 1 base, and 7 bases lay in between. The CDR3 spans 12 residues. Sequenced by immunoSEQ multiplex PCR; TCRdb stores in-frame clones only, minus some. The repertoire consists of fewer than 95,000 clones, with approximately 84% occurring once and the leading ten covering around 10%. Whole-study results and caveats: Published work reported that the classifier diagnosed cytomegalovirus status with high specificity and sensitivity. The study flagged approximately 180 TCR beta chains as cytomegalovirus-associated.

The sample was PBMCs. This TCR was sampled from a woman younger than 30 in good health and CMV-seropositive. The rearrangement uses TRBV6-1 and TRBJ2-3; D remains ambiguous. The CDR3: CASEAGTDTQYF. For the CDR3, the DNA is TGTGCCAGCGAGGCGGGCACAGATACGCAGTATTTT.